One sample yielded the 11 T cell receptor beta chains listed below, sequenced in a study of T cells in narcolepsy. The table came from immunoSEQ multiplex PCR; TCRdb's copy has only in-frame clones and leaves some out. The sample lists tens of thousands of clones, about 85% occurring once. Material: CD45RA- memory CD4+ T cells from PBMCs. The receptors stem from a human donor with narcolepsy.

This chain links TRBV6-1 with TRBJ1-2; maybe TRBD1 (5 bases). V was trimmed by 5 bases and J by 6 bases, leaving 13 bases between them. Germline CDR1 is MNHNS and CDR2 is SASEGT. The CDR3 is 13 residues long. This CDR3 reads CASSSRDEHGYTF. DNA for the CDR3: TGTGCCAGCAGTAGCCGGGACGAACATGGCTACACCTTC.

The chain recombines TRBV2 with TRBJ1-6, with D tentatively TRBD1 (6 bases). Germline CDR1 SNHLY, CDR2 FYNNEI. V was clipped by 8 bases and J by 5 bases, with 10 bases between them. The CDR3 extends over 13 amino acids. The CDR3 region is CASGTRNNSPLHF. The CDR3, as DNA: TGTGCCAGCGGGACAAGAAATAATTCACCCCTCCACTTT.

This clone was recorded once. The CDR3 sequence: CASSLALAGGAGGYTF. The CDR3 DNA reads TGTGCCAGCAGCTTAGCGTTGGCAGGCGGGGCGGGTGGCTACACCTTC. The chain couples TRBV7-3 to TRBJ1-2; D perhaps matches TRBD1 (5 bases). The CDR3 has 16 amino acids. V gave up 2 bases and J gave up 7 bases, with 20 bases separating them. Germline V CDR1 and CDR2: SGHTA, FQGTGA.

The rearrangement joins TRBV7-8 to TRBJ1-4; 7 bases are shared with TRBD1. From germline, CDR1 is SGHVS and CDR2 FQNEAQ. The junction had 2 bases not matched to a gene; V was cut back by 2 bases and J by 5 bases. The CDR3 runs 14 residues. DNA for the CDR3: TGTGCCAGCAGCTTACCGGGACAGAATGAAAAACTGTTTTTT. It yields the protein CASSLPGQNEKLFF.

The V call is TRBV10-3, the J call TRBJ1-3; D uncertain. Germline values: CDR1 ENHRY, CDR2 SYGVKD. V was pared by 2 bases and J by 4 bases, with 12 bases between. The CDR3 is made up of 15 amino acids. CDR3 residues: CAISEGREAGNTIYF. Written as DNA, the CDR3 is TGTGCCATCAGTGAGGGCCGGGAGGCGGGAAACACCATATATTTT.

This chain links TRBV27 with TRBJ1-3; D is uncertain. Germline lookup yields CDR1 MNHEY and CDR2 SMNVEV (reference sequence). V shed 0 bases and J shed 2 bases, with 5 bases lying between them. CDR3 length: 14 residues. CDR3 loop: CASSLSSPGNTIYF. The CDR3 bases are TGTGCCAGCAGTTTATCGTCTCCTGGAAACACCATATATTTT.

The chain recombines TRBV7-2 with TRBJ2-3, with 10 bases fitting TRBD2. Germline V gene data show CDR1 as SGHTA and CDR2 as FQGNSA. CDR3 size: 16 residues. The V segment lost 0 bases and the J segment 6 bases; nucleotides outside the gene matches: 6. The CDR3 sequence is CASSLAVAGGRDTQYF. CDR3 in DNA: TGTGCCAGCAGCTTAGCGGTAGCGGGGGGCCGGGATACGCAGTATTTT.

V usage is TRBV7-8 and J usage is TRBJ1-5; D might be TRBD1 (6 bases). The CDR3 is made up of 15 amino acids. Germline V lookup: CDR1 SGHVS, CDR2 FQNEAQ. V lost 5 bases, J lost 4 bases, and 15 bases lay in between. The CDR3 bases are TGTGCCAGCAGCCGGGTGACAGGCGGGAATCAGCCCCAGCATTTT. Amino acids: CASSRVTGGNQPQHF.

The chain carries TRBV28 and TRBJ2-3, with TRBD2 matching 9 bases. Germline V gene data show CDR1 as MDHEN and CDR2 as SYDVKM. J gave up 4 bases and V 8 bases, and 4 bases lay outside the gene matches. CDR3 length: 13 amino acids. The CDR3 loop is CASEAGGADTQYF. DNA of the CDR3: TGTGCCAGCGAAGCGGGGGGTGCAGATACGCAGTATTTT.

CDR3 amino acids: CASSEFDSNQPQHF. The CDR3 DNA reads as TGTGCCAGCAGTGAATTCGATAGCAATCAGCCCCAGCATTTT. The chain employs TRBV25-1 and TRBJ1-5; no clear D gene. Per germline, CDR1 MGHDK and CDR2 SYGVNS. The V end was cut by 1 base, the J end by 0 bases, with 4 bases between. The CDR3 sequence is 14 residues long.

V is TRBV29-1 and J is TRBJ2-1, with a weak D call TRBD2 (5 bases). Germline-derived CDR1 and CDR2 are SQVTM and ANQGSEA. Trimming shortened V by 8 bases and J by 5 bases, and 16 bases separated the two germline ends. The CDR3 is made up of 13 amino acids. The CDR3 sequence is CSSSPLANNEQFF. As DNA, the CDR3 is TGCAGCTCCTCCCCCCTAGCCAACAATGAGCAGTTCTTC.